The text below deals with one T cell receptor beta chain. The antigen remains undetermined. In germline, CDR1 is SGHTA, CDR2 FQGTGA. CDR3 length equals 17 residues. V lost 1 base to trimming and J lost 1 base, with 11 bases between them. TCRdb's table, derived via immunoSEQ multiplex PCR, lists solely in-frame clones and lacks some. The table has some 58,000 clones, about 85% seen once. These data belong to a study of glioma-infiltrating T cells after dendritic cell vaccination. Across the study: Three intradermal dendritic cell vaccine injections were given every two weeks.

Study-level results: Complete blood and tumor specimen sets were limited to few patients.

Time point indicated: after dendritic cell vaccination, including at tumor progression/relapse. Fresh-frozen tumor tissue and more than two years of survival data were available for all. The TCR originated in a human donor with glioblastoma. The sequenced sample was blood, obtained after dendritic cell vaccination. The rearrangement joins TRBV7-3 to TRBJ2-6, with D perhaps matching TRBD1 (6 bases). The CDR3 coding sequence is TGTGCCAGCAGCTTAAGGGCCAGGGGTTCTGGGGCCAACGTCCTGACTTTC. Translated, it gives CASSLRARGSGANVLTF.